This T cell receptor beta chain appears in the sequencing data of a study of T cell changes during pregnancy in multiple sclerosis. TCRdb's copy holds only in-frame clones and misses some; the assay was immunoSEQ multiplex PCR. This sample has fewer than 45,000 clones, with approximately 90% found just once. V was pared by 3 bases and J by 8 bases, with 16 bases between. Germline lookup yields CDR1 SGHAT and CDR2 FQDESV (reference sequence). The CDR3 loop spans 14 amino acids. This clone came up a few times. The sequence was collected from a female donor in good health, enrolled as a control in a pregnancy study. The chain is built from TRBV11-1 and TRBJ1-2, with D maybe TRBD1 (6 bases). The source was CD8+ T cells from peripheral blood mononuclear cells, collected after pregnancy. CDR3 coding DNA: TGTGCCAGCAGCTTTGGCCAGGGGCATGGAGGCTACACCTTC. Translated, it gives CASSFGQGHGGYTF.